Below, 5 T cell receptor gamma chains from the same sample are listed, as sequenced in a study of γδ T cells in repeated Plasmodium falciparum infection. TCRdb re-called clones from the multiplex PCR reads via CATT. The sample lists approximately 28,000 gamma-chain clones, about 3% occurring once. Flow sorting of PBMC yielded separate Vgamma9/Vdelta2+ and Vdelta2-negative gammadelta T cell populations for bulk repertoire analysis. Material: gamma-delta T cells from blood. Every receptor here comes from a pool of human donors (malaria-infected and uninfected, not separated).

This clone appeared a few times. A far larger clone is one base from this, pointing to a likely read error. No DNA is shown, since the ends of the CDR3 on it are uncertain; the CDR3 is the one TCRdb lists. This CDR3 is also generated by other DNA sequences in the sample. This CDR3 is CALWEQGLRNSLAVEQHLLSQVSIGRIQHF. No J gene was called, and the V gene is TRGV9. Germline lookup yields CDR1 GITISATS and CDR2 ISYDGTV (reference sequence). The CDR3 is made up of 30 amino acids, end residues included.

Points on this clone: This likely reflects a read error, since a far larger clone is one base away. Different DNA sequences within this sample yield the same CDR3. V gene TRGV9 combines with J gene TRGJ1 or TRGJ2. TCRdb is silent on the J gene; assignment here came from matching the DNA to germline. The CDR3 covers 14 residues. Germline assignment: CDR1 GITISATS and CDR2 ISYDGTV (reference sequence). The CDR3 sequence: CALWEVVPGYKKLF. The CDR3 coding sequence is TGTGCTTTGTGGGAGGTGGTACCGGGGTATAAGAAACTCTTT.

As for this clone: A single base is all that separates this from a far larger clone, so a read error is likely. The V segment is TRGV9, and no J call was made. The CDR3 length is 13 residues. Germline CDR1 and CDR2: GITISATS and ISYDGTV (reference sequence). CDR3 nucleotides: TGTGCCTTGTGGGAGGTGCGTTGGTTTAAGAAGCTCTTT. It yields the protein CALWEVRWFKKLF.

This clone was recorded a few times. This may stem from a read error, because a much larger clone lies one nucleotide away. The genes are TRGV3 and TRGJ1 or TRGJ2. TCRdb is silent on the J gene; assignment here came from matching the DNA to germline. The CDR3 totals 13 residues. The trim removed 9 bases at V and 6 bases at J, leaving 14 bases unmatched. Germline lookup yields CDR1 VTNTFY and CDR2 YDVSTARD (reference sequence). The CDR3 region is CATRNPRGYKKLF. In DNA, the CDR3 is TGTGCCACCAGGAACCCCAGGGGTTATAAGAAACTCTTT.

Regarding this clone: A junction boundary mismatches the germline segment, possibly from a read error. J is TRGJ1 or TRGJ2 and V is TRGV3. Here the J gene was assigned by germline matching of the DNA, as TCRdb has none. CDR3 length: 11 amino acids. Germline assignment: CDR1 VTNTFY and CDR2 YDVSTARD (reference sequence). This chain's CDR3 is CAAWTGRKKLF. Here the CDR3 DNA reads TGTGCCGCCTGGACAGGCCGTAAGAAACTCTTT.